What follows are 30 T cell receptor beta chains derived from one specimen sequenced in a study of PD-1 blockade in classical Hodgkin lymphoma. Here immunoSEQ multiplex PCR was the method, and the copy in TCRdb shows in-frame clones only, minus some. The table includes about 27,000 clones, about 86% detected once. All the patients suffered relapse after autologous stem cell transplantation, and brentuximab vedotin exposure differed. After thawing, PBMCs were subjected to magnetic negative selection to isolate CD8+ T cells. The sequenced sample was CD8+ T cells from blood, obtained at baseline. Every receptor here comes from a human donor with classical Hodgkin lymphoma.

This clone was found once. The chain is built from TRBV27 and TRBJ1-5; no definite D call. Deletions cut 6 bases from V and 0 bases from J, with 12 bases between. Germline lookup yields CDR1 MNHEY and CDR2 SMNVEV (reference sequence). The CDR3 sequence is 15 residues long. CDR3 sequence: CASSLIPYSNQPQHF. DNA of the CDR3: TGTGCCAGCAGCCTGATCCCATATAGCAATCAGCCCCAGCATTTT.

The chain is built from TRBV7-3 and TRBJ2-5; 11 nucleotides match TRBD2. CDR1 is SGHTA, CDR2 FQGTGA, per germline. V was pared by 5 bases and J by 4 bases, with 6 bases of the junction left unmatched. The CDR3 extends over 15 amino acids. The CDR3 reads CASSQLAGERETQYF. DNA of the CDR3: TGTGCCAGCAGCCAACTAGCGGGAGAGAGAGAGACCCAGTACTTC.

The rearrangement links TRBV10-1 to TRBJ2-3; 13 nucleotides align to TRBD2. V was pared by 6 bases and J by 3 bases, with 12 bases of the junction left unmatched. CDR3 size: 18 residues. The germline V gene encodes CDR1 WNHNN and CDR2 SYGVQD (reference sequence). For the CDR3, the DNA is TGCGCCAGCAGCGGACTAGCGGGAGATACCCAGGGGACAGATACGCAGTATTTT. Protein product: CASSGLAGDTQGTDTQYF.

The J gene is TRBJ1-2, the V gene TRBV28, with a possible D match to TRBD1 (5 bases). Trimming left V 7 bases short and J 7 bases short, with 19 bases between. This CDR3 has 14 residues. In germline, CDR1 is MDHEN, CDR2 SYDVKM. This CDR3 reads CASTQTLREAGYTF. In DNA, the CDR3 is TGTGCCAGCACCCAAACCCTCAGGGAGGCTGGCTACACCTTC.

This clone was picked up one time. The CDR3 DNA sequence: TGTGCCAGCAGCTTAGATTCCCCCCTAGCGGGAGCGAACTACGAGCAGTACTTC. Protein product: CASSLDSPLAGANYEQYF. J is TRBJ2-7 and V is TRBV11-2, with 10 bases aligning to TRBD2. V trimming: 0 bases; J trimming: 3 bases; junction bases outside the gene matches: 11. The germline gives CDR1 SGHAT, CDR2 FQNNGV. The CDR3 consists of 18 residues.

This clone was found once. V usage is TRBV27 and J usage is TRBJ2-1; D remains ambiguous. Germline V gives CDR1 MNHEY, CDR2 SMNVEV (reference sequence). Trimming took off 8 bases at V and 0 bases at J, with 5 bases between the two ends. CDR3 size: 12 residues. The CDR3 bases are TGTGCCAGCGGGTACTCCTACAATGAGCAGTTCTTC. It encodes CASGYSYNEQFF.

The rearrangement links TRBV14 to TRBJ2-1; a weak D match, TRBD2 (6 bases). This CDR3 has 17 amino acids. The germline CDR1 and CDR2 sequences are SGHDN and FVKESK. The ends were cut back, 3 bases at V and 6 bases at J, with 21 bases in the middle. In DNA form, the CDR3 reads TGTGCCAGCAGCCAGCCCGCGGGGTCGAGTCCGGTCAATGAGCAGTTCTTC. Residues: CASSQPAGSSPVNEQFF.

The chain has TRBV29-1 and TRBJ2-2; D is perhaps TRBD2 (6 bases). Germline CDR1 SQVTM, CDR2 ANQGSEA. This CDR3 has 14 residues. V was pared by 4 bases and J by 6 bases, with 15 bases between. In nucleotides, the CDR3 is TGCAGCGTTGCTAGCGCCGCGAGGGCCGGGGAGCTGTTTTTT. Protein: CSVASAARAGELFF.

The rearrangement uses TRBV7-2 and TRBJ2-3; 9 positions match TRBD2. The germline V gene encodes CDR1 SGHTA and CDR2 FQGNSA. The CDR3 contains 15 residues. V shed 7 bases, J shed 3 bases, and the junction held 8 bases outside the gene matches. The CDR3 reads CASTSASGITDTQYF. For the CDR3, the DNA is TGTGCCAGCACCTCGGCTAGCGGGATAACAGATACGCAGTATTTT.

V and J are TRBV27 and TRBJ1-5; D uncertain. The CDR3 runs 13 residues. The V end lost 3 bases, the J end lost 0 bases, and 3 bases lay between the germline ends. Germline CDR1 and CDR2: MNHEY and SMNVEV (reference sequence). The CDR3 spells CASSLGSNQPQHF. As DNA, the CDR3 is TGTGCCAGCAGTTTGGGTAGCAATCAGCCCCAGCATTTT.

The chain carries TRBV12-5 and TRBJ1-2; a weak D match, TRBD1 (5 bases). The CDR3 is 14 residues long. V was clipped by 6 bases and J by 6 bases, with 17 bases between them. CDR1 is LGHNT and CDR2 is FRNRAP in the germline V gene. The CDR3 here is CASGLIQGGDGYTF. The CDR3 region has the DNA TGTGCTAGTGGCCTGATCCAGGGCGGCGATGGCTACACCTTC.

The rearrangement uses TRBV5-6 and TRBJ2-3; the D is unclear. V was pared by 2 bases and J by 0 bases, with 19 bases between. In germline, CDR1 is SGHDT, CDR2 YYEEEE. This CDR3 is built from 18 residues. The CDR3 coding sequence is TGTGCCAGCAGCTTTTCAAGTGGCACGGCCTTAAGCACAGATACGCAGTATTTT. This translates into CASSFSSGTALSTDTQYF.

The chain recombines TRBV7-6 with TRBJ2-7, with D possibly TRBD2 on 5 matching bases. Germline CDR1 and CDR2: SGHVS and FNYEAQ. V was clipped by 4 bases and J by 1 base, with 8 bases between them. The CDR3 is 13 residues long. Written as DNA, the CDR3 is TGTGCCAGCAGCTCTAGCAGATCCTACGAGCAGTACTTC. This gives the protein CASSSSRSYEQYF.

The genes are TRBV9 and TRBJ1-1, with a possible D match to TRBD1 (5 bases). The CDR3 is made up of 15 amino acids. Looked up from germline, CDR1 is SGDLS and CDR2 is YYNGEE. V lost 0 bases and J lost 1, with 10 bases in between. The CDR3 sequence: CASSVGAGTNTEAFF. The CDR3 DNA is TGTGCCAGCAGCGTAGGGGCAGGGACGAACACTGAAGCTTTCTTT.

This chain connects TRBV29-1 to TRBJ1-2; no reliable D call. CDR3 length equals 10 residues. V lost 3 bases and J lost 5, with 4 bases in between. The germline V gene has CDR1 SQVTM and CDR2 ANQGSEA. This chain's CDR3 is CSVDSYGYTF. CDR3 bases: TGCAGCGTTGATTCATATGGCTACACCTTC.

This sequence joins TRBV5-1 and TRBJ2-7, with D perhaps matching TRBD1 (5 bases). CDR1 SGHRS and CDR2 YFSETQ come from the germline V gene. This CDR3 contains 13 residues. The germline V and J ends were trimmed by 6 bases and 3 bases, with 13 bases remaining between them. The CDR3 region has the DNA TGCGCCAGCAAGAAAAGTACAGGCTACGAGCAGTACTTC. Translating gives CASKKSTGYEQYF.

This sequence joins TRBV6-5 and TRBJ2-1, with 11 bases matching TRBD2. After removal of 5 bases from V and 6 bases from J, the junction contained 6 bases not matched to a gene. Germline V gene lookup returns CDR1 MNHEY and CDR2 SVGAGI. The CDR3 runs 15 residues. CDR3 in amino acids: CASSPIAGGINEQFF. The CDR3 nucleotides read TGTGCCAGCAGTCCCATAGCGGGAGGGATCAATGAGCAGTTCTTC.

J is TRBJ2-3 and V is TRBV28; D not certain. The CDR3 sequence is 16 residues long. Germline values: CDR1 MDHEN, CDR2 SYDVKM. Trimming left V 4 bases short and J 0 bases short, with 14 bases between. This CDR3 is CASSSPYGRSTDTQYF. In DNA form, the CDR3 reads TGTGCCAGCAGTTCACCTTACGGAAGAAGCACAGATACGCAGTATTTT.

This clone has a single count. The rearrangement links TRBV28 to TRBJ2-7; D might be TRBD1 (6 bases). Trimming shortened V by 6 bases and J by 9 bases, and 21 bases separated the two germline ends. Germline V gives CDR1 MDHEN, CDR2 SYDVKM. The CDR3 is 14 residues long. The CDR3 coding sequence is TGTGCCAGCAGGCCCCTCCGACAGGCCCCGCCGCAGTACTTC. Its protein product is CASRPLRQAPPQYF. Full variable domain (outside the CDR3, taken from reference TRBV28 and TRBJ2-7): DVKVTQSSRYLVKRTGEKVFLECVQDMDHENMFWYRQDPGLGLRLIYFSYDVKMKEKGDIPEGYSVSREKKERFSLILESASTNQTSMYLCASRPLRQAPPQYFGPGTRLTVT.

The chain uses TRBV27 and TRBJ1-2; perhaps TRBD1 as D (5 bases). CDR3 length: 14 amino acids. From germline, CDR1 is MNHEY and CDR2 SMNVEV (reference sequence). V was pared by 0 bases and J by 4 bases, with 9 bases between. CDR3 protein: CASSLSGQAYGYTF. CDR3 sequence (DNA): TGTGCCAGCAGTTTATCGGGGCAGGCCTATGGCTACACCTTC.

V and J are TRBV5-1 and TRBJ2-7, with unresolved D. The CDR3 contains 15 residues. The germline V gene has CDR1 SGHRS and CDR2 YFSETQ. With 0 bases removed from V and 7 bases from J, the gap between germline ends came to 17 bases. The DNA for the CDR3 is TGCGCCAGCAGCTTGGTATCCCGCGGTCGAGAGGAGCAGTACTTC. As protein: CASSLVSRGREEQYF.

V is TRBV5-6 and J is TRBJ1-5, with unresolved D. Per germline, CDR1 SGHDT and CDR2 YYEEEE. The CDR3 runs to 15 residues. The V and J ends lost 3 bases and 2 bases respectively, with 12 bases between them. This CDR3 reads CASSYHRRGNQPQHF. The CDR3, as DNA: TGTGCCAGCAGCTACCATAGAAGGGGCAATCAGCCCCAGCATTTT.

This clone was seen only a few times. The chain couples TRBV6-5 to TRBJ1-2, with 7 bases matching TRBD1. V lost 2 bases and J lost 5; bases outside the gene matches: 2. The CDR3 totals 13 residues. Germline CDR1 reads MNHEY; CDR2 reads SVGAGI. CDR3 residues: CASSYDREYGYTF. CDR3 DNA sequence: TGTGCCAGCAGTTACGACAGGGAATATGGCTACACCTTC.

The chain is built from TRBV6-5 and TRBJ2-5; D is undetermined. The closer fit of TRBJ2-7 to the DNA end suggests the J call may be wrong. In germline, CDR1 is MNHEY, CDR2 SVGAGI. The CDR3 covers 13 residues. The CDR3 loop is CASSYTLGYEQYF. The CDR3, as DNA: TGTGCCAGCAGTTACACATTAGGTTACGAGCAGTACTTC.

This chain links TRBV7-7 with TRBJ2-2; no firm D call. The CDR3 is made up of 19 amino acids. Trimming took 1 base from V and 6 from J, leaving 24 bases between them. The germline gives CDR1 SSHAT, CDR2 FNYEAQ (reference sequence). The CDR3 DNA reads TGTGCCAGCAGCTTAGTTGTTGGTCTGGACGCCGGGCAGGCCGGGGAGCTGTTTTTT. The encoded protein is CASSLVVGLDAGQAGELFF.

This chain connects TRBV9 to TRBJ2-7; D gene ambiguous. Germline V gene lookup returns CDR1 SGDLS and CDR2 YYNGEE. The V gene lost 0 bases and the J gene lost 3 bases, with 13 bases spanning the gap. The CDR3 runs to 15 residues. CDR3 DNA sequence: TGTGCCAGCAGCGTAGGAGCTAAAAAGGGCTACGAGCAGTACTTC. Its protein product is CASSVGAKKGYEQYF. The full variable domain, rest sourced from reference TRBV9 and TRBJ2-7, is DSGVTQTPKHLITATGQRVTLRCSPRSGDLSVYWYQQSLDQGLQFLIQYYNGEERAKGNILERFSAQQFPDLHSELNLSSLELGDSALYFCASSVGAKKGYEQYFGPGTRLTVT.

This chain joins TRBV5-8 and TRBJ2-7, with 8 bases that match TRBD1. The CDR3 runs 16 residues. V lost 4 bases to trimming and J lost 2 bases; unmatched junction nucleotides: 11. The germline CDR1 and CDR2 sequences are SGHTS and YDEGEE. In DNA form, the CDR3 reads TGTGCCAGCAGCACAACCCGGGACAGGTATACCTACGAGCAGTACTTC. Translation: CASSTTRDRYTYEQYF.

The chain is built from TRBV29-1 and TRBJ1-1; D not certain. Germline V gene lookup returns CDR1 SQVTM and CDR2 ANQGSEA. The germline V and J ends were trimmed by 7 bases and 6 bases, with 12 bases remaining between them. This CDR3 is built from 11 residues. This chain's CDR3 is CSGSTSAEAFF. As DNA, the CDR3 is TGCAGCGGTTCAACCTCCGCTGAAGCTTTCTTT.

V gene TRBV11-2 combines with J gene TRBJ2-1, with a weak D call TRBD2 (6 bases). The CDR3 extends over 16 amino acids. Deletions cut 3 bases from V and 5 bases from J, with 17 bases between. Germline CDR1 and CDR2: SGHAT and FQNNGV. CDR3 loop: CASSFGTSLPNNEQFF. The CDR3 DNA follows: TGTGCCAGCAGCTTTGGAACTAGCTTGCCCAACAATGAGCAGTTCTTC.

The chain recombines TRBV19 with TRBJ2-7; 10 bases fit TRBD1. Germline CDR1 and CDR2: LNHDA and SQIVND (reference sequence). The V segment lost 1 base and the J segment 5 bases; nucleotides outside the gene matches: 5. The CDR3 runs 15 residues. CDR3 sequence (DNA): TGTGCCAGTAGTATAGCCCGGGACAGGGGCCACGAGCAGTACTTC. It translates to CASSIARDRGHEQYF.